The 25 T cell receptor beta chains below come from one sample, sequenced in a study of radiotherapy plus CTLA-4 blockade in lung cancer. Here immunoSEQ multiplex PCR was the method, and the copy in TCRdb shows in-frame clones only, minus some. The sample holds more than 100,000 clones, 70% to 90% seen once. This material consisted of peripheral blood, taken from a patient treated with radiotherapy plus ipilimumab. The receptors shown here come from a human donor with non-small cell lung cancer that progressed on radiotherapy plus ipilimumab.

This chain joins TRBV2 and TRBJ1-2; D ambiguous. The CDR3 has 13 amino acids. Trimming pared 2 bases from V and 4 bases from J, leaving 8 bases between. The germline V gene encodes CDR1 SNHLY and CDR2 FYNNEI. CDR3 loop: CASSELQTYGYTF. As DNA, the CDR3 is TGTGCCAGCAGTGAATTACAGACCTATGGCTACACCTTC.

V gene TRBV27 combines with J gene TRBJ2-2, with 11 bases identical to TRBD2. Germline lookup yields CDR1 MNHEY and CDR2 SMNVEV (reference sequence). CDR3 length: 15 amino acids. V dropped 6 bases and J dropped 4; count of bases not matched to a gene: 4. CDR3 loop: CASSLLAGGTGELFF. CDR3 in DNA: TGTGCCAGCAGCCTGCTAGCGGGAGGCACCGGGGAGCTGTTTTTT.

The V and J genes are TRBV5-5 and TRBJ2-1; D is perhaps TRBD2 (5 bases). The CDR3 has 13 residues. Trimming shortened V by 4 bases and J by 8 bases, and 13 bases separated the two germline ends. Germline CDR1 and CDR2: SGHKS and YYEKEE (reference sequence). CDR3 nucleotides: TGTGCCAGCAGCAACGTACTAGATCATGAGCAGTTCTTC. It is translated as CASSNVLDHEQFF.

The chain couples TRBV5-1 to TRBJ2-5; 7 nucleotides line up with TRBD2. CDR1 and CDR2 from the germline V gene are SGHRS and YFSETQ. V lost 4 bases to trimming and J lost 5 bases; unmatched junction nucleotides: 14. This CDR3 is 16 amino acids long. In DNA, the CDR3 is TGCGCCAGCAGCGCGACTAGCCCGGCCATCGGGGAGACCCAGTACTTC. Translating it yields CASSATSPAIGETQYF.

The CDR3 here is CASSYGQNYGYTF. The DNA of the CDR3 is TGTGCCAGCAGTTACGGGCAGAACTATGGCTACACCTTC. The V call is TRBV6-5, the J call TRBJ1-2; D not resolved. Trimming removed 2 bases from V and 2 bases from J, with 6 bases in between. The CDR3 spans 13 residues. From germline, CDR1 is MNHEY and CDR2 SVGAGI.

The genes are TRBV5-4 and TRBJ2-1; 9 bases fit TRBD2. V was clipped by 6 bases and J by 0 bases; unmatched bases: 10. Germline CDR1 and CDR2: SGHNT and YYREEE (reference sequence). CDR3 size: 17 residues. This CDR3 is CASTTMAGGNSYNEQFF. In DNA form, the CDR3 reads TGTGCCAGCACTACAATGGCGGGAGGGAACTCCTACAATGAGCAGTTCTTC. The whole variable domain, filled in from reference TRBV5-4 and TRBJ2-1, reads ETGVTQSPTHLIKTRGQQVTLRCSSQSGHNTVSWYQQALGQGPQFIFQYYREEENGRGNFPPRFSGLQFPNYSSELNVNALELDDSALYLCASTTMAGGNSYNEQFFGPGTRLTVL.

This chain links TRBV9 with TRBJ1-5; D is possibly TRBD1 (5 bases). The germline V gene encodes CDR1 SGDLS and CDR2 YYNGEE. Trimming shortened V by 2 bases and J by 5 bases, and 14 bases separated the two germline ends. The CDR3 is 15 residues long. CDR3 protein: CASSVGVRGDQPQHF. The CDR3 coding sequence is TGTGCCAGCAGCGTGGGGGTGAGGGGAGATCAGCCCCAGCATTTT.

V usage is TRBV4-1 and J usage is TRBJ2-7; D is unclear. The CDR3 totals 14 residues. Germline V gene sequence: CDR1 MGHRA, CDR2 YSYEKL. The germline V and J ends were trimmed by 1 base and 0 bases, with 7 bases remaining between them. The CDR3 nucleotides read TGCGCCAGCAGCCAAGGAGGTTACTCCTACGAGCAGTACTTC. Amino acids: CASSQGGYSYEQYF.

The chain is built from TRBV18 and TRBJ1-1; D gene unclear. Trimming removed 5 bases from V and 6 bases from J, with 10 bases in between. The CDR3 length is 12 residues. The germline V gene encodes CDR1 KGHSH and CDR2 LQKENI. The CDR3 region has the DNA TGTGCCAGCTCAAACACCCGTCCTGAAGCTTTCTTT. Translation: CASSNTRPEAFF.

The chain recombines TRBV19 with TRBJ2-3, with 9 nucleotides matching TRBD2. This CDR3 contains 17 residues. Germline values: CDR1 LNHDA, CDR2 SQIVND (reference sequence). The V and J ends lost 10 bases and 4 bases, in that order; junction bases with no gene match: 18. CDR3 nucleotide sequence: TGTGCCACTCAAGTACGGAGGGTTAGCGGGAGTGCAGATACGCAGTATTTT. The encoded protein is CATQVRRVSGSADTQYF.

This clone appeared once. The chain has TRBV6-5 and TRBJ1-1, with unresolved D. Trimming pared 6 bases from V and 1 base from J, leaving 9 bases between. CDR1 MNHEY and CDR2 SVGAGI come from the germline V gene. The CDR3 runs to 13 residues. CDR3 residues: CASRPLENTEAFF. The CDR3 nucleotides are TGTGCCAGCAGGCCTTTAGAGAACACTGAAGCTTTCTTT.

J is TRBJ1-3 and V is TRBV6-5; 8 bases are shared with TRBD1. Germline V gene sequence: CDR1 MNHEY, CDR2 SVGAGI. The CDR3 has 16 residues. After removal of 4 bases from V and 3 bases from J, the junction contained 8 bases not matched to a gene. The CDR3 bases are TGTGCCAGCAGTTTACAGGGACAGGAGATTGGAAACACCATATATTTT. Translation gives CASSLQGQEIGNTIYF.

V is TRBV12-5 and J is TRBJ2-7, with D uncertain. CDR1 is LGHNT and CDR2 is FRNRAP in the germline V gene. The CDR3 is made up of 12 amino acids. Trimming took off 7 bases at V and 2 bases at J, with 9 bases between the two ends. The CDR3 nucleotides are TGTGCTAGTGTCGGGCTAACCTACGAGCAGTACTTC. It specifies CASVGLTYEQYF. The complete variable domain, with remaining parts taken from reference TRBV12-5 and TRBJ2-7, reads DARVTQTPRHKVTEMGQEVTMRCQPILGHNTVFWYRQTMMQGLELLAYFRNRAPLDDSGMPKDRFSAEMPDATLATLKIQPSEPRDSAVYFCASVGLTYEQYFGPGTRLTVT.

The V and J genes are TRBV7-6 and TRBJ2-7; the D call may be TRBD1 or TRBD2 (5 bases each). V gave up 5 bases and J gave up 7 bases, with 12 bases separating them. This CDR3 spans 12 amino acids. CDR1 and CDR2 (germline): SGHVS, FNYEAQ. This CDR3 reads CASSPWDGEQYF. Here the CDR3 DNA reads TGTGCCAGCAGCCCATGGGACGGGGAGCAGTACTTC.

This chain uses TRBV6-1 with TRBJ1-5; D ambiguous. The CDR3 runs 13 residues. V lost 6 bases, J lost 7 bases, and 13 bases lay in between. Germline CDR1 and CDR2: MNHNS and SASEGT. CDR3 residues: CASSADLGQPQHF. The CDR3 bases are TGTGCCAGCAGCGCGGACTTAGGGCAGCCCCAGCATTTT.

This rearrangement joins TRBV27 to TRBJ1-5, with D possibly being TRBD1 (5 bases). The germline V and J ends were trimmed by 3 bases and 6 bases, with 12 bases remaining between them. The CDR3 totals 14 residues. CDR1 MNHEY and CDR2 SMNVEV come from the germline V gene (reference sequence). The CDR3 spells CASSFIGVGQPQHF. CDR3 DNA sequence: TGTGCCAGCAGTTTTATAGGGGTGGGTCAGCCCCAGCATTTT.

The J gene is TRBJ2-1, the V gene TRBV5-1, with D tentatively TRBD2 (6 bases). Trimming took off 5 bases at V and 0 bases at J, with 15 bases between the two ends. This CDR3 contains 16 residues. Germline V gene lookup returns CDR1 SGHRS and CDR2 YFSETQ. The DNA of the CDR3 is TGCGCCAGCAGTATCGGAGCGGGCAGCTCCTACAATGAGCAGTTCTTC. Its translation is CASSIGAGSSYNEQFF.

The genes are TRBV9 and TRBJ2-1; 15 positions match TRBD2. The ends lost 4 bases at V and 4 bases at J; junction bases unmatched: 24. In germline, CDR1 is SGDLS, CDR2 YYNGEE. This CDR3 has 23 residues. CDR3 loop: CASSLLSHPTGLAGGTLYNEQFF. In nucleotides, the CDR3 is TGTGCCAGCAGCCTACTCTCTCACCCCACGGGACTAGCGGGAGGAACCCTATACAATGAGCAGTTCTTC.

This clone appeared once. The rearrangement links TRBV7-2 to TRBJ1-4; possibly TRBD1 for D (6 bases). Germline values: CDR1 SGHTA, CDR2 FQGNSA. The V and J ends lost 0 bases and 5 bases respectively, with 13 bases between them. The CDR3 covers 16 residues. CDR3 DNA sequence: TGTGCCAGCAGCTTAGCTTTCGCGGACAGAAATGAAAAACTGTTTTTT. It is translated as CASSLAFADRNEKLFF.

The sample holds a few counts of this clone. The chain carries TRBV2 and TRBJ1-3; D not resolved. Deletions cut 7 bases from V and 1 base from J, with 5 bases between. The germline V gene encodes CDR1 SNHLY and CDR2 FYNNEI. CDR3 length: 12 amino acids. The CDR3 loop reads CASIRSGNTIYF. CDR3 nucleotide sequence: TGTGCCAGCATAAGGTCTGGAAACACCATATATTTT.

CDR3 sequence: CASSTGLGNQPQHF. CDR3 bases: TGCGCCAGCTCGACGGGACTGGGCAATCAGCCCCAGCATTTT. The chain joins TRBV4-1 to TRBJ1-5, with D perhaps matching TRBD1 (5 bases). V lost 8 bases, J lost 2 bases, and 13 bases lay in between. Germline values: CDR1 MGHRA, CDR2 YSYEKL. The CDR3 runs to 14 residues.

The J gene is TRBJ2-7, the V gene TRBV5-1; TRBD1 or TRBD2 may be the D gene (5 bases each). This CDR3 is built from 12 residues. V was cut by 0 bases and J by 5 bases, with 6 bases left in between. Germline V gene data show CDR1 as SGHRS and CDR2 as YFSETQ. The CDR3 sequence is CASSLVGDEQYF. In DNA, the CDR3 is TGCGCCAGCAGCTTGGTGGGGGACGAGCAGTACTTC.

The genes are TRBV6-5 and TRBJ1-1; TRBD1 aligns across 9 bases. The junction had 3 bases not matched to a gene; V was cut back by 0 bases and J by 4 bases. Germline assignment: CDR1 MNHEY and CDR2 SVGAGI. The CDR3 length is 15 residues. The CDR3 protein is CASSYSRQGGTEAFF. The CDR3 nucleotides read TGTGCCAGCAGTTACTCCCGACAGGGGGGCACTGAAGCTTTCTTT.

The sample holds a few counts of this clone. The CDR3 loop is CASSMGLAGFQYF. The CDR3 bases are TGTGCCAGCAGCATGGGGCTAGCGGGATTCCAGTACTTC. The chain employs TRBV11-1 and TRBJ2-5; 9 nucleotides align to TRBD2. Per the germline V gene, CDR1 is SGHAT and CDR2 is FQDESV (reference sequence). This CDR3 comprises 13 residues. V lost 5 bases to trimming and J lost 10 bases; unmatched junction nucleotides: 8.

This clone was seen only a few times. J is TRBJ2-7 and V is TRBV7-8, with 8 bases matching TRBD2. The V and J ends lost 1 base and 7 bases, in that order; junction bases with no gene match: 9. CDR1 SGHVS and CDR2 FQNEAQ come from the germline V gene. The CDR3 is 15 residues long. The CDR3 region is CASSLGGAGGREQYF. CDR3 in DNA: TGTGCCAGCAGCTTAGGAGGGGCGGGAGGCAGGGAGCAGTACTTC.